This T cell receptor beta chain emerged from a study of T cell changes during pregnancy in multiple sclerosis. This table comes from immunoSEQ multiplex PCR, and its TCRdb copy is limited to in-frame clones, with some not included. This sample carries around 40,000 clones, under 95% of them seen once, and the ten largest clones take less than 0.9%. CDR3 length: 14 residues. Trimming cost V 3 bases and J 4 bases; bases outside gene matches: 3. Germline CDR1 SGHAT, CDR2 FQNNGV. This sequence originates from a female donor with multiple sclerosis, enrolled in a pregnancy study. Sequenced material: CD4+ T cells from peripheral blood mononuclear cells, taken in the third trimester of pregnancy. The chain is built from TRBV11-2 and TRBJ2-3; 8 positions match TRBD2. In nucleotides, the CDR3 is TGTGCCAGCAGCTTCCGGGAGGGTGCAGATACGCAGTATTTT. Translation: CASSFREGADTQYF. The full variable domain, in which reference TRBV11-2 and TRBJ2-3 provide the parts outside the CDR3, is EAGVAQSPRYKIIEKRQSVAFWCNPISGHATLYWYQQILGQGPKLLIQFQNNGVVDDSQLPKDRFSAERLKGVDSTLKIQPAKLEDSAVYLCASSFREGADTQYFGPGTRLTVL.